This TCR beta chain stems from a study of cytomegalovirus exposure and HLA in healthy donors. Vbeta (60) and Jbeta (13) primers were used in the PCR. TCRdb's table, derived via immunoSEQ multiplex PCR, lists solely in-frame clones and lacks some. The table for this sample gives approximately 58,000 clones. V lost 0 bases to trimming and J lost 3 bases, with 12 bases between them. The CDR3 extends over 15 amino acids. In germline, CDR1 is LGHNA, CDR2 YNFKEQ. The chain uses TRBV4-2 and TRBJ2-7; D perhaps matches TRBD2 (7 bases). Sample: PBMCs. This clonotype was sampled from a woman aged 50 to 60 in good health and CMV-seropositive. CDR3 DNA sequence: TGTGCCAGCAGCCAAGATAAGGGGGGGGGCTACGAGCAGTACTTC. Amino acids: CASSQDKGGGYEQYF.